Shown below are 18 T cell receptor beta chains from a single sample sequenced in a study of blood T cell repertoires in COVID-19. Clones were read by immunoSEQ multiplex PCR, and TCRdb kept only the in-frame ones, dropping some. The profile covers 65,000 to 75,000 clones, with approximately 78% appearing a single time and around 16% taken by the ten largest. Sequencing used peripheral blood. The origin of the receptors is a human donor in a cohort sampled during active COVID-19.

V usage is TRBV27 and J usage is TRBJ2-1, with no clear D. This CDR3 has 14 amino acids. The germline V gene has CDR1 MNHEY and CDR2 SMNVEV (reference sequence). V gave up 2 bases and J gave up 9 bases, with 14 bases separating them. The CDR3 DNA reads TGTGCCAGCAGTTTAAACGGAGAGATTGCTGAGCAGTTCTTC. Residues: CASSLNGEIAEQFF.

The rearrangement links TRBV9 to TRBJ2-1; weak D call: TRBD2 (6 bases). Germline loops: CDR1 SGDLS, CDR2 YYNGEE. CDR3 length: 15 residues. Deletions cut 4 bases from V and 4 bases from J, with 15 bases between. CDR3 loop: CASSSRDSPYNEQFF. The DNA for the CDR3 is TGTGCCAGCAGCTCCCGGGACTCTCCTTACAATGAGCAGTTCTTC.

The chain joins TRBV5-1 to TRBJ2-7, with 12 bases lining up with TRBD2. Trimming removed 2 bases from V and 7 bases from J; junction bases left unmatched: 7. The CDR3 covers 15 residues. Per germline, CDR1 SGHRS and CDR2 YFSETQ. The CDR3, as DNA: TGCGCCAGCAGCTTAGTACTAGCGGGAGGTATGGAGCAGTACTTC. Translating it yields CASSLVLAGGMEQYF.

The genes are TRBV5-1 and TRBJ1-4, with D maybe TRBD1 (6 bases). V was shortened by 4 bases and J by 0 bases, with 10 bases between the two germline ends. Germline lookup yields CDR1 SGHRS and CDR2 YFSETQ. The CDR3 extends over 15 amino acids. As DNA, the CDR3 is TGCGCCAGCAGCCGGGACACCACAACTAATGAAAAACTGTTTTTT. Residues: CASSRDTTTNEKLFF. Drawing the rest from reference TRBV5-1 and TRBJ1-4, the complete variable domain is KAGVTQTPRYLIKTRGQQVTLSCSPISGHRSVSWYQQTPGQGLQFLFEYFSETQRNKGNFPGRFSGRQFSNSRSEMNVSTLELGDSALYLCASSRDTTTNEKLFFGSGTQLSVL.

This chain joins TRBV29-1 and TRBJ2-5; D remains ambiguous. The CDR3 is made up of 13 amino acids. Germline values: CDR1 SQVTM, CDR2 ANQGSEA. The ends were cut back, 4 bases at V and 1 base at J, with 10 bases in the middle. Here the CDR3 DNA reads TGCAGCGTTGTCGTCCCTATCCAAGAGACCCAGTACTTC. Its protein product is CSVVVPIQETQYF.

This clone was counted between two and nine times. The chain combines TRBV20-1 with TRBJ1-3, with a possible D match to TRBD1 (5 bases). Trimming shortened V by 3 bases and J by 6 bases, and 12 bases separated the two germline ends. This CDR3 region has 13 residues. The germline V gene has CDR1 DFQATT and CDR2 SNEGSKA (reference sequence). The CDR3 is CSASWGWENTIYF. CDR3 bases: TGCAGTGCTAGTTGGGGCTGGGAAAACACCATATATTTT.

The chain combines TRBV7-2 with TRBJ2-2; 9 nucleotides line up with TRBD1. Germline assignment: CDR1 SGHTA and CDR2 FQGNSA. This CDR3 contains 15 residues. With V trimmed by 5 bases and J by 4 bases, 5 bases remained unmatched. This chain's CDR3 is CASSPRQGGTGELFF. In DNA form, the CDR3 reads TGTGCCAGCAGCCCCCGACAGGGGGGCACCGGGGAGCTGTTTTTT.

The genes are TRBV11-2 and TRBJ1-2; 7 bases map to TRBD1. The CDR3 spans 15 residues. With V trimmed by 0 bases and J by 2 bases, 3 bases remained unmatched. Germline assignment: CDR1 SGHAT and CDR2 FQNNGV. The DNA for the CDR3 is TGTGCCAGCAGCTTAGATTACAGGGGAAACTATGGCTACACCTTC. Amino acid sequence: CASSLDYRGNYGYTF.

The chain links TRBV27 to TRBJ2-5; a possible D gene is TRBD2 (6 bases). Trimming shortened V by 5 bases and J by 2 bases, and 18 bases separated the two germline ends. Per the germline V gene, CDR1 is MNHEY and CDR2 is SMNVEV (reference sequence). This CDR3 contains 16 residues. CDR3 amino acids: CASSGDLRRIQETQYF. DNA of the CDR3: TGTGCCAGCAGTGGGGACTTGCGAAGAATTCAAGAGACCCAGTACTTC.

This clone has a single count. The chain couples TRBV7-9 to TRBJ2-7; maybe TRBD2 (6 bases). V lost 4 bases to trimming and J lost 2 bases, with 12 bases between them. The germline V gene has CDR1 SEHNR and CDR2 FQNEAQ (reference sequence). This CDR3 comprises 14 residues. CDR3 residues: CASSWGAGTYEQYF. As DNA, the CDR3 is TGTGCCAGCAGCTGGGGCGCGGGGACCTACGAGCAGTACTTC.

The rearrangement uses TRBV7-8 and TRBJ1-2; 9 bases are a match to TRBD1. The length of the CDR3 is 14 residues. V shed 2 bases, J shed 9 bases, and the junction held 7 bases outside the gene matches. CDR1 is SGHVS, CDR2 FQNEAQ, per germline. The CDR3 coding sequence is TGTGCCAGCAGCTTATCATTAGGACAGGGGAGCTACACCTTC. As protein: CASSLSLGQGSYTF.

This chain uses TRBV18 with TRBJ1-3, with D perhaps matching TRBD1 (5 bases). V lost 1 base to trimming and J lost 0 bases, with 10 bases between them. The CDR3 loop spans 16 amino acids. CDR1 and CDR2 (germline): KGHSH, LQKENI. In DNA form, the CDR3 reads TGTGCCAGCTCACCACGACAGTTAAGCTCTGGAAACACCATATATTTT. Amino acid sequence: CASSPRQLSSGNTIYF.

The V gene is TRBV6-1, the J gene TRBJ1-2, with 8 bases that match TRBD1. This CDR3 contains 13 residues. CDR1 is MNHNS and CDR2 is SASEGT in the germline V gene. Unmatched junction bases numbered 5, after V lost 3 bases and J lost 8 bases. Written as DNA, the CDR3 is TGTGCCAGCAGTGACGGGACAGGCCGGGGCTACACCTTC. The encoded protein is CASSDGTGRGYTF.

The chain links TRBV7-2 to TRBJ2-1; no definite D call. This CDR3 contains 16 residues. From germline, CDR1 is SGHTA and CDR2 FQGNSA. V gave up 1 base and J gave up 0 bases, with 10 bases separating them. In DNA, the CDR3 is TGTGCCAGCAGCTTAGGAGGTTGGAGCTCCTACAATGAGCAGTTCTTC. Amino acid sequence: CASSLGGWSSYNEQFF.

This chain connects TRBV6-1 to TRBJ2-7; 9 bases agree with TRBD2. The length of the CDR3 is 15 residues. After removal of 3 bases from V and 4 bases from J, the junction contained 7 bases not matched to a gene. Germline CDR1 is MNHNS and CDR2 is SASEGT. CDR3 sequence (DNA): TGTGCCAGCAGTGACGAGGGGACTAGCCGGTACGAGCAGTACTTC. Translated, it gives CASSDEGTSRYEQYF.

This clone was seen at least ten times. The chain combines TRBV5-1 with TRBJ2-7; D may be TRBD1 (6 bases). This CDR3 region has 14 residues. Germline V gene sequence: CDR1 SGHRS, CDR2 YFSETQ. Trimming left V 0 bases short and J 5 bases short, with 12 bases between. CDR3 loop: CASSLVGRGDEQYF. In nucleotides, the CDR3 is TGCGCCAGCAGCTTGGTAGGCAGGGGCGACGAGCAGTACTTC.

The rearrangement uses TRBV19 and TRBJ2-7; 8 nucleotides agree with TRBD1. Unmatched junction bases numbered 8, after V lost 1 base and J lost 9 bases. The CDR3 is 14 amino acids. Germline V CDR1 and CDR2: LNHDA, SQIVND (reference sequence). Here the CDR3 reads CASSIARTGNGQYF. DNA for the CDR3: TGTGCCAGTAGTATAGCCCGGACAGGGAACGGGCAGTACTTC.

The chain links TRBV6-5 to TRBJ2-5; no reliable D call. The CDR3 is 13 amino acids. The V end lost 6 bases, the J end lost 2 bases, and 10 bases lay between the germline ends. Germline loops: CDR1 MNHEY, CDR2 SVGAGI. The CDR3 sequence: CASRERSQETQYF. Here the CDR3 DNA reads TGTGCCAGCAGGGAGAGGTCACAAGAGACCCAGTACTTC.